The TCR beta chain described here comes from a study of T-cell reconstitution after alpha-beta-depleted transplantation in children. CDR3 size: 15 residues. Unmatched junction bases numbered 2, after V lost 2 bases and J lost 0 bases. Study conclusions and caveats: Expanded clones from the graft, numbering several hundred, reportedly supplied alpha-beta T cells about two months after transplant. From surviving recipient T cells and thymic progenitors came the high day-60 TCRbeta diversity observed in some patients.

During its preparation, the TCRbeta library received unique molecular identifiers. From the PCR reads, TCRdb called clonotypes with MiXCR, one entry per CDR3 protein. The profile covers about 420,000 distinct CDR3 sequences, with 15% to 20% appearing a single time and around 30% taken by the ten largest. This clonotype was observed a handful of times. The antigen is undetermined. The TCR was taken from a boy under three years old who had a stem cell transplant for Wiskott-Aldrich syndrome, so the T cells may come from the graft donor. Specimen: PBMCs, mostly from graft donor cells, collected 360 days after TCRalphabeta/CD19-depleted stem cell transplant. The chain employs TRBV12-3 or TRBV12-4 and TRBJ2-5; 8 bases map to TRBD2. DNA for the CDR3: TGTGCCAGCAGTTTATACGGGGGGGACCAAGAGACCCAGTACTTC. This gives the protein CASSLYGGDQETQYF.